A single T cell receptor beta chain is shown here with its context. Only in-frame clones appear in the TCRdb table, and some are missing; sequencing was by immunoSEQ multiplex PCR. The repertoire has fewer than 85,000 clones, around 90% of them found once; the top ten carry around 1%. The CDR3 covers 12 residues. V was cut by 5 bases and J by 6 bases, with 7 bases left in between. The sample comes from a study of blood T cell repertoires in COVID-19. Sequenced: peripheral blood. The receptor was derived from a woman aged 45-59 years in a cohort sampled during active COVID-19. V gene TRBV12-3 or TRBV12-4 combines with J gene TRBJ2-2; D gene unclear. In DNA, the CDR3 is TGTGCCAGCAGTCCCCAGTCCGGGGAGCTGTTTTTT. This encodes CASSPQSGELFF.